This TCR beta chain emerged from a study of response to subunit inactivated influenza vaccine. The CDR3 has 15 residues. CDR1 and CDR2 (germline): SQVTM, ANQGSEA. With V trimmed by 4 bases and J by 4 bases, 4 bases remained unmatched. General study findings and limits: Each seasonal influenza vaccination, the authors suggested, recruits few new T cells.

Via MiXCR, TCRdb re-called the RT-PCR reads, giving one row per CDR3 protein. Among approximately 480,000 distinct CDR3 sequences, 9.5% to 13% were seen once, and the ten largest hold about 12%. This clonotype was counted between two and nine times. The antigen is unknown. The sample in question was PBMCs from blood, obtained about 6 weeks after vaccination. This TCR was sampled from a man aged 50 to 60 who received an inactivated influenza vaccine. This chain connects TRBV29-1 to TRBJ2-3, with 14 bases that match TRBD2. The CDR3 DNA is TGCAGCGTTGTGGGACTAGCGGGAGTCGCAGATACGCAGTATTTT. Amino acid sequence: CSVVGLAGVADTQYF.